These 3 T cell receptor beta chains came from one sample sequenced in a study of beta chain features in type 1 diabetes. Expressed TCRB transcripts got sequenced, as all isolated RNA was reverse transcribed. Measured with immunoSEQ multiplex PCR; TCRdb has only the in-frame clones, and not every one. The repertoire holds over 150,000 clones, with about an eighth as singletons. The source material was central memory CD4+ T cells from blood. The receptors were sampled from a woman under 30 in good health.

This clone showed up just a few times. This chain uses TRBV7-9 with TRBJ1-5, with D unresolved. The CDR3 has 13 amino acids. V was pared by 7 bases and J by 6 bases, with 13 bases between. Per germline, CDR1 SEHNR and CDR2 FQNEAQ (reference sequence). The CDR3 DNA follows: TGTGCCAGCAATCAGGTGGTAGGTCAGCCCCAGCATTTT. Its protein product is CASNQVVGQPQHF.

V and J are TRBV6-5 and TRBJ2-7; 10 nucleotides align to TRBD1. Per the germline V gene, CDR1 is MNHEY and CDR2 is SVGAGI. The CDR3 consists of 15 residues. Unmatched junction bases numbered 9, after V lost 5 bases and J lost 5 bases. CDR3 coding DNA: TGTGCCAGCAGTGCGAAGACAGGGGGCCGCGACGAGCAGTACTTC. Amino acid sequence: CASSAKTGGRDEQYF.

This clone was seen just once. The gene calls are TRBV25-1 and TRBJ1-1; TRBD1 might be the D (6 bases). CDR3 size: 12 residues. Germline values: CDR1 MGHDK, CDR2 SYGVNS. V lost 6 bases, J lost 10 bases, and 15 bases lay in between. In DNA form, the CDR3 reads TGTGCCAGCAGAGTTCAGGGGCGAGTAGCTTTCTTT. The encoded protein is CASRVQGRVAFF.